The subject of this entry is one T cell receptor (beta chain). Its cognate antigen is unknown. One end of the junction is discordant with germline, which a read error may explain. This record belongs to a study of metastatic and nonmetastatic thyroid tumors. The study's findings and limits: When malignant thyroid tumors were compared with benign nodules, TCR beta diversity was reportedly significantly higher in the malignant tumors. This held in both blood and tumor samples.

Thyroid surgery was preceded by no treatment in any patient. From germline, CDR1 is MNHEY and CDR2 SMNVEV (reference sequence). The CDR3 runs 14 residues. TCRdb used MiXCR to call clones anew from the PCR reads. The sample consists of around 18,000 clones, roughly 36% of them appearing once. Sequenced input: tumor tissue. This clonotype was sampled from a female donor with papillary thyroid cancer or a benign thyroid nodule (not recorded which). Some clones in this sample may be carry-over from other donors' samples. The gene calls are TRBV27 and TRBJ2-1; TRBD2 agrees at 8 bases. The CDR3 nucleotides are TGTGCCACCAGTTTACTGCGGGAGGTCAATGAGCAGTTCTTC. Translated, it gives CATSLLREVNEQFF.